The entry that follows covers one T cell receptor (beta chain) sequence. Its antigen is unknown. The record has no base qualities; no much larger clone is one base away. Trimming takes 4 bases from V and 4 bases from J, and the germline ends sit 10 bases apart. Looking up the germline V gene yields CDR1 SGHVS and CDR2 FQNEAQ. The CDR3 runs 13 amino acids, cysteine and phenylalanine included. Of all the DNA, just the CDR3 is kept, 39 bases in frame from base 1. The data derive from a study of cytomegalovirus exposure and HLA in healthy donors (dated by TCRdb to 2015 to 2018). Some background on the complete study: An earlier analysis of several hundred of the donors reported 250 to 300 Gb of sequence data and 90 million to 120 million unique TCR beta sequences obtained from some 200 million T cells. An early release that covered about 600 HLA-typed donors contained around 330 gigabases of sequencing data and 85 million to 100 million unique TCR sequences. Among the roughly 430 genotyped donors, more than 70% belonged to the genetic ancestry cluster associated with self-reported Caucasian donors. The study aimed to test whether cataloging public T cell receptors could reveal signatures of past pathogen exposure. Using immunosequencing, the study profiled T cell repertoires from fewer than 850 subjects and related those repertoires to cytomegalovirus serostatus. Besides the first cohort of hundreds of subjects, a separate validation cohort made up of 90 to 150 different subjects was used. The study combined high-throughput TCR immunosequencing, statistical association of individual TCRs with disease status, and machine learning to predict cytomegalovirus infection status. A later analysis re-examined previously published TCR beta repertoires from roughly 720 donors and added high-resolution HLA genotyping to investigate patterns of TCR occurrence. Rather than using new phenotypic data, the later analysis identified candidate immune exposures from TCR beta sequences and from how often those sequences occurred across donors. To decide whether each TCR beta V gene segment behaved as functional or pseudogenic, an earlier analysis of some 580 of the donors relied on high-throughput TCR beta sequencing. Alongside the repertoire data, information on donor age, sex, ethnicity and CMV serostatus was compiled. In a later genetic analysis, genome-wide SNP genotypes for about three fifths of the 666 donors were used, and that subset was treated as a discovery cohort. All discovery cohort repertoires had been generated on a single sequencing platform. Class I and class II HLA loci were covered by the typing at four-digit resolution. The number of donors typed differed by locus, with roughly 629-640 for A, B, C, DRB1 and DQB1, roughly 520 for DQA1, approximately 570 for DPA1, and roughly 450 for DPB1. A handful of DR-DQ haplotypes were handled as single units for association and clustering because linkage in the cohort was strong. On average, 235,054 unique TCR beta nucleotide sequences were sequenced per donor among about 400 genotyped donors of the cohort, with roughly 18% of those sequences being non-productive. Overall results and qualifications from the work: An association between a missense DCLRE1C variant and V-gene and J-gene trimming of TCR beta chains was found in a later genetic analysis and replicated in an independent cohort. In an earlier analysis of under 600 of the donors, most TCR beta V segments were observed in productive rearrangements about 87% or about 30% of the time, broadly matching IMGT annotations. Because counts were too low, roughly 18 rarely observed V segments, including chromosome 9 orphons, were left out of the earlier analysis of 587 of the donors. In a later analysis, several top co-occurrence clusters were reported to appear linked to parvovirus B19, influenza, CMV and Epstein-Barr virus. Sequencing depth was assumed to be roughly uniform across donors in the presence/absence analyses, though that assumption may not hold. The study gave a list of about 170 TCR beta chains associated with cytomegalovirus. The 87-base-pair reads could not distinguish some IMGT-functional V segments, including TRBV6-2 and TRBV6-3, so those segments were excluded. At a false discovery rate of 0.05, a later analysis linked under 20,000 TCR beta sequences to specific HLA alleles. In a later analysis, the rate of TCR association differed among HLA loci, with DRB1 alleles having the most associated TCRs and HLA-C alleles having the fewest. Because HLA typing was unavailable for some donors at each locus, only the typed subset was used in association tests. Assigning TCR associations to individual alleles was difficult when HLA alleles, especially DR and DQ, strongly co-occurred. A further reported finding was that TCR beta sequences accurately predicted the HLA-A and HLA-B alleles for most subjects in the first cohort. According to a later genetic analysis, donors in an Asian-associated ancestry cluster had fewer N-insertions in productive TCRs than the approximately 650-donor mean. A group of highly shared sequence variants was considered likely to be a technical artifact of the sequencing pipeline. Correlated functional status among segregating V segments might be attributable to linkage disequilibrium, but an unknown experimental factor could not be ruled out. In vitro tests confirmed that a few of the cytomegalovirus-associated TCR beta chains recognize cytomegalovirus antigens. The classifier was reported to diagnose cytomegalovirus status with high specificity and sensitivity in both the original and validation cohorts. Most TCR sequences were observed very rarely across donors, whereas some public TCRs were present in many individuals. In a later analysis, most CMV-associated TCR beta chains were found to appear HLA-restricted, with HLA associations seemingly driven largely by CMV exposure. According to the authors, the approach could potentially be generalized to other disease states and immunological phenotypes. In this cohort, only TCR beta chains were sequenced, and detectable features were limited by the absence of alpha or paired-chain data. Compared with equally common non-associated chains, HLA-associated TCR beta chains in a later analysis were more clonally expanded and had lower generation probabilities. The only immune exposure information available for the cohort was CMV serostatus.

To prepare the library, the immunoSEQ multiplex PCR assay was applied. The multiplex PCR relied on a mix of 60 forward primers for TCR Vbeta segments and 13 reverse primers for TCR Jbeta segments. Amplification of the CDR3 region of rearranged TCR beta genes was performed with a multiplex PCR assay on genomic DNA. On the Illumina HiSeq System, the amplified TCR beta libraries were sequenced as 87-base-pair reads. Turning to the authors' computational methods: A later analysis tallied around 82 million unique TCR beta chains across the 666 repertoires, and some 10 million of those chains were shared by two or more donors. A nearest-neighbor algorithm error-corrected the raw reads and collapsed the reads into unique sequences, merging closely related sequences to remove PCR and sequencing errors. Alignment of CDR3 sequences to IMGT reference sequences was used to assign V, D and J gene segments. Each retained sequence needed at least a six-nucleotide match to both a V gene segment and a J gene segment. A rearrangement was called productive if the CDR3 had no stop codons and remained in frame with V and J, and every other rearrangement was called non-productive. CDR3 was defined according to IMGT convention as the region running from the second conserved V-encoded cysteine to the conserved J-encoded phenylalanine. Sequences without an unambiguous match to a single V gene segment were excluded from the earlier analysis of a few hundred of the donors. An earlier analysis of a few hundred of the donors called V segments functional above 56.7% productive rearrangements and segregating when the between-donor standard deviation exceeded 5%. A statistical classification framework was built to diagnose cytomegalovirus status from the catalog of TCR beta chain sequences. A later analysis assigned V and J genes by comparing TCR nucleotide sequences with IMGT/GENE-DB human TR gene sequences. Using the TCRdist pipeline, a later analysis assigned CDR3 sequences along with most-parsimonious VDJ recombination scenarios. In a later analysis, each TCR beta chain was defined by its CDR3 amino acid sequence together with its V-gene family, and reads without a unique V-gene family were excluded. In a later analysis, 550 to 650 highly shared, low-generation-probability nucleotide sequences were removed to address suspected cross-contamination and a sequencing artifact. A later analysis calculated a clonal expansion index for each public chain from normalized within-repertoire ranks of inferred template counts. In a later analysis, generation probabilities were computed using a VDJ recombination model fitted to out-of-frame rearrangements, and the results were checked against IGoR. In a later analysis, hypergeometric tests were used to score TCR-TCR, TCR-HLA and TCR-CMV co-occurrence, with a repertoire-size bias correction applied to TCR pairs. A later analysis estimated false discovery rates by permuting HLA or CMV assignments 20 times. In a later analysis, co-occurring TCRs were grouped using DBSCAN, with TCRdist sequence similarity added in when clustering inside HLA-allele-positive subsets. Co-occurrence clustering excluded repertoires with fewer than 30,000 or more than 120,000 public chains, plus five with anomalous nucleotide sharing. What TCRdb holds here is the immuneACCESS table cut down to in-frame rearrangements. Part of the clones is not present; checked against another copy, under half of the missing clones reflect an unresolved V gene, and the others are unexplained. For V, J and clone size, that table is used; D and trimming come from the DNA. The sample table contains about 200,000 clones; only one count was recorded for approximately 86% of them. The ten largest clones capture more than 0.25% of the sample.

The cohort comprised hundreds of healthy bone marrow donors. All cohort members were sampled while nominally healthy, although unrecorded immune exposures were likely present. The donor tested CMV seronegative, placing the donor among the 350 or so seronegative members of the cohort. Every donor gave a peripheral blood sample, and the peripheral blood mononuclear cells from that sample were used for TCR beta sequencing. Genomic DNA extraction from the blood cell samples was performed with the Qiagen DNeasy Blood Extraction Kit. The sample consisted of PBMCs. The clonotype originates from a woman aged 25 to 39 in good health and CMV-seronegative. In this chain, TRBV7-8 is recombined with TRBJ1-2; the D gene cannot be named for sure. At the DNA level, the sequence is TGTGCCAGCAGCTCCCTAAAGAGCTATGGCTACACCTTC. Translated, this is CASSSLKSYGYTF. Full variable domain (CDR3 extended with the reference TRBV7-8 and TRBJ1-2 proteins): GAGVSQSPRYKVAKRGQDVALRCDPISGHVSLFWYQQALGQGPEFLTYFQNEAQLDKSGLPSDRFFAERPEGSVSTLKIQRTQQEDSAVYLCASSSLKSYGYTFGSGTRLTVV.